This T cell receptor (beta chain) appears in the sequencing data of a study of blood T cells in healthy people across ages. Next came a second PCR, run for roughly 6 to 11 cycles, which used a sample-barcoded 5' primer along with a J-beta primer mix. TCRdb ran MiXCR on the 5' RACE reads and lists one entry per CDR3 protein. Of about 830,000 distinct CDR3 sequences in the sample, over 45% were seen once. The ends lost 2 bases at V and 11 bases at J; junction bases unmatched: 10. The CDR3 sequence is 14 residues long. The germline V gene encodes CDR1 SGDLS and CDR2 YYNGEE. Every donor contributed roughly 10 milliliters of peripheral blood by blood draw.

This receptor was taken from a young man in good health. The sample taken for sequencing was blood. The chain is built from TRBV9 and TRBJ1-1, with 9 bases identical to TRBD1. This CDR3 is CASSVGQGLEGAFF. Written as DNA, the CDR3 is TGTGCCAGCAGCGTCGGACAGGGGCTCGAGGGTGCTTTCTTT.